Following are 24 T cell receptor beta chains from one sample sequenced in a study of OX40 agonist ivuxolimab in advanced cancers. Here immunoSEQ multiplex PCR was the method, and the copy in TCRdb shows in-frame clones only, minus some. The top ten clones hold 0.79% of a sample with roughly 97,000 clones, approximately 90% of them seen once. Sequencing used CD4+ or CD8+ T cells sorted from blood, obtained in a trial of the OX40 agonist ivuxolimab. The receptors come from an adult with an advanced solid tumor such as melanoma, head and neck, liver or kidney cancer.

The rearrangement links TRBV6-6 to TRBJ1-5; a possible D gene is TRBD1 (5 bases). CDR3 length: 15 amino acids. The germline V and J ends were trimmed by 2 bases and 1 base, with 9 bases remaining between them. The V gene's germline CDR1 is MNHNY and CDR2 SVGAGI (reference sequence). CDR3 sequence (DNA): TGTGCCAGCAGTTACAGGCAGGGAAGCAATCAGCCCCAGCATTTT. This translates into CASSYRQGSNQPQHF.

The V gene is TRBV28, the J gene TRBJ2-5, with 8 bases that match TRBD2. From germline, CDR1 is MDHEN and CDR2 SYDVKM. The CDR3 loop spans 12 amino acids. V shed 4 bases, J shed 5 bases, and the junction held 0 bases outside the gene matches. CDR3: CASSSGGETQYF. The CDR3 nucleotides read TGTGCCAGCAGTTCGGGGGGGGAGACCCAGTACTTC.

The chain uses TRBV6-6 and TRBJ2-7; possibly TRBD1 for D (6 bases). The germline V and J ends were trimmed by 6 bases and 1 base, with 13 bases remaining between them. The CDR3 runs to 14 residues. Germline V gene lookup returns CDR1 MNHNY and CDR2 SVGAGI (reference sequence). CDR3 amino acids: CASRAGQNSYEQYF. The CDR3 DNA reads TGTGCCAGCAGGGCAGGACAGAATTCCTACGAGCAGTACTTC.

The chain's CDR3 is CASSLQFSGLSEQYF. In DNA, the CDR3 is TGTGCCAGCAGCTTACAGTTCTCCGGGCTGAGCGAGCAGTACTTC. The gene calls are TRBV7-2 and TRBJ2-7; D remains unclear. Germline V gene sequence: CDR1 SGHTA, CDR2 FQGNSA. The V and J ends lost 2 bases and 6 bases respectively, with 17 bases between them. This CDR3 has 15 residues. The whole variable domain, filled in from reference TRBV7-2 and TRBJ2-7, reads GAGVSQSPSNKVTEKGKDVELRCDPISGHTALYWYRQSLGQGLEFLIYFQGNSAPDKSGLPSDRFSAERTGGSVSTLTIQRTQQEDSAVYLCASSLQFSGLSEQYFGPGTRLTVT.

The sample holds a few counts of this clone. The chain joins TRBV9 to TRBJ1-1; the D gene is possibly TRBD1 (6 bases). The CDR3 runs 14 residues. In germline, CDR1 is SGDLS, CDR2 YYNGEE. Trimming cost V 3 bases and J 6 bases, with 15 bases left between them. The CDR3 nucleotides are TGTGCCAGCAGCGCTCAACAACAGGGTCCTGAAGCTTTCTTT. It encodes CASSAQQQGPEAFF.

This rearrangement joins TRBV28 to TRBJ2-1; D uncertain. Trimming stripped 5 bases from V and 0 bases from J, with 14 bases between. Per the germline V gene, CDR1 is MDHEN and CDR2 is SYDVKM. This CDR3 has 16 residues. Here the CDR3 DNA reads TGTGCCAGCAGTCCCGCCGACATTAGCTCCTACAATGAGCAGTTCTTC. Translated: CASSPADISSYNEQFF.

The rearrangement joins TRBV2 to TRBJ2-7; 9 positions match TRBD2. Per the germline V gene, CDR1 is SNHLY and CDR2 is FYNNEI. The CDR3 totals 13 residues. V lost 6 bases, J lost 6 bases, and 6 bases stayed unmatched. This CDR3 reads CASRSGGTGEQYF. Here the CDR3 DNA reads TGTGCCAGCAGGAGCGGGGGGACGGGCGAGCAGTACTTC.

This chain joins TRBV7-2 and TRBJ1-4; D possibly corresponds to TRBD1 (6 bases). Trimming removed 4 bases at V and 8 bases at J, with 17 bases between. This CDR3 contains 15 residues. Germline V gene lookup returns CDR1 SGHTA and CDR2 FQGNSA. CDR3 amino acids: CASSSTGGLGEKLFF. For the CDR3, the DNA is TGTGCCAGCAGCTCCACGGGGGGCTTAGGGGAAAAACTGTTTTTT.

This chain links TRBV6-4 with TRBJ1-5; D not certain. From germline, CDR1 is MRHNA and CDR2 SNTAGT. V was cut by 8 bases and J by 6 bases, with 14 bases left in between. This CDR3 region has 13 residues. CDR3 region: CASSSSSGQPQHF. CDR3 nucleotides: TGTGCCAGCTCTTCTTCTTCGGGTCAGCCCCAGCATTTT.

The chain joins TRBV30 to TRBJ2-7; 7 bases are shared with TRBD2. This CDR3 contains 13 residues. From germline, CDR1 is GTSNPN and CDR2 SVGIG (reference sequence). V trimming: 8 bases; J trimming: 3 bases; junction bases outside the gene matches: 10. The chain's CDR3 is CAGKARGVYEQYF. CDR3 nucleotide sequence: TGTGCCGGAAAGGCTCGGGGGGTCTACGAGCAGTACTTC.

The CDR3 sequence: CASSELAAKAFF. CDR3 in DNA: TGTGCCAGCAGTGAATTGGCGGCCAAAGCTTTCTTT. The chain uses TRBV6-1 and TRBJ1-1; no reliable D call. Deletions cut 2 bases from V and 9 bases from J, with 10 bases between. The CDR3 length is 12 residues. Germline CDR1 is MNHNS and CDR2 is SASEGT.

The chain combines TRBV19 with TRBJ1-5, with D possibly TRBD1 on 6 matching bases. Germline CDR1 reads LNHDA; CDR2 reads SQIVND (reference sequence). This CDR3 spans 17 amino acids. V lost 7 bases to trimming and J lost 1 base, with 20 bases between them. CDR3 residues: CASNRGYGGGSNQPQHF. The CDR3 bases are TGTGCCAGTAATAGGGGTTACGGAGGGGGAAGCAATCAGCCCCAGCATTTT. Full variable domain (missing parts from reference TRBV19 and TRBJ1-5): DGGITQSPKYLFRKEGQNVTLSCEQNLNHDAMYWYRQDPGQGLRLIYYSQIVNDFQKGDIAEGYSVSREKKESFPLTVTSAQKNPTAFYLCASNRGYGGGSNQPQHFGDGTRLSIL.

The chain is built from TRBV6-4 and TRBJ2-1, with a possible D match to TRBD2 (5 bases). The CDR3 contains 15 residues. V was trimmed by 0 bases and J by 0 bases, leaving 6 bases between them. Germline V lookup: CDR1 MRHNA, CDR2 SNTAGT. CDR3 residues: CASSDSGSSYNEQFF. CDR3 nucleotide sequence: TGTGCCAGCAGTGACTCAGGGAGCTCCTACAATGAGCAGTTCTTC.

The V call is TRBV29-1, the J call TRBJ1-1, with D possibly TRBD1 on 5 matching bases. This CDR3 is 14 amino acids long. The V gene's germline CDR1 is SQVTM and CDR2 ANQGSEA. The germline V and J ends were trimmed by 6 bases and 1 base, with 15 bases remaining between them. CDR3 in amino acids: CSVHGVGGNTEAFF. CDR3 coding DNA: TGCAGCGTCCACGGGGTCGGGGGGAACACTGAAGCTTTCTTT.

The chain recombines TRBV7-9 with TRBJ2-7; 9 nucleotides align to TRBD1. Unmatched junction bases numbered 11, after V lost 5 bases and J lost 9 bases. Looked up from germline, CDR1 is SEHNR and CDR2 is FQNEAQ (reference sequence). The CDR3 spans 14 residues. CDR3: CASSRQGGLLWQYF. CDR3 coding DNA: TGTGCCAGCAGCCGACAGGGGGGATTGCTTTGGCAGTACTTC.

This clone appeared a few times. The J gene is TRBJ1-5, the V gene TRBV7-9; tentatively, D is TRBD1 (5 bases). The CDR3 spans 14 residues. Germline V lookup: CDR1 SEHNR, CDR2 FQNEAQ (reference sequence). V shed 3 bases and J shed 3 bases, with 9 bases lying between them. CDR3 residues: CASSLGVDNQPQHF. The DNA of the CDR3 is TGTGCCAGCAGCTTGGGGGTTGACAATCAGCCCCAGCATTTT.

Only a few counts were recorded for this clone. V usage is TRBV20-1 and J usage is TRBJ1-1; the D is unclear. This CDR3 is built from 11 residues. The V end was cut by 3 bases, the J end by 2 bases, with 4 bases between. Germline-derived CDR1 and CDR2 are DFQATT and SNEGSKA (reference sequence). The DNA for the CDR3 is TGCAGTGCTAGCAAAAACACTGAAGCTTTCTTT. Translated: CSASKNTEAFF.

J is TRBJ2-7 and V is TRBV6-5, with 9 nucleotides matching TRBD1. Looked up from germline, CDR1 is MNHEY and CDR2 is SVGAGI. The CDR3 has 14 amino acids. Losses at the gene ends were 11 bases for V and 4 bases for J; bases not matched to a gene: 12. The CDR3 DNA reads TGTGCCTGTCACCCGGGGACAGGGCTTTACGAGCAGTACTTC. Amino acid sequence: CACHPGTGLYEQYF.

J is TRBJ2-7 and V is TRBV2; TRBD1 matches 8 bases. The CDR3 has 15 amino acids. The V and J ends lost 6 bases and 6 bases, in that order; junction bases with no gene match: 13. Per germline, CDR1 SNHLY and CDR2 FYNNEI. The chain's CDR3 is CASRAGGADFSEQYF. For the CDR3, the DNA is TGTGCCAGCAGGGCAGGGGGCGCCGACTTCTCCGAGCAGTACTTC.

The chain combines TRBV7-2 with TRBJ1-5, with D hard to call. The CDR3 is made up of 14 amino acids. Germline CDR1 reads SGHTA; CDR2 reads FQGNSA. Between the trimmed V and J ends, which lost 6 bases and 2 bases, there was a span of 11 bases. The CDR3, as DNA: TGTGCCAGCAGTGTGACGTTAGGCAATCAGCCCCAGCATTTT. It translates to CASSVTLGNQPQHF.

The rearrangement uses TRBV11-2 and TRBJ2-3; D is unresolved. The V and J ends lost 5 bases and 0 bases respectively, with 15 bases between them. CDR3 length: 16 amino acids. The germline gives CDR1 SGHAT, CDR2 FQNNGV. This chain's CDR3 is CASSPNSFPSTDTQYF. CDR3 nucleotides: TGTGCCAGCAGCCCGAACAGTTTCCCTAGCACAGATACGCAGTATTTT. Variable domain in full (rest from reference TRBV11-2 and TRBJ2-3): EAGVAQSPRYKIIEKRQSVAFWCNPISGHATLYWYQQILGQGPKLLIQFQNNGVVDDSQLPKDRFSAERLKGVDSTLKIQPAKLEDSAVYLCASSPNSFPSTDTQYFGPGTRLTVL.

J is TRBJ2-4 and V is TRBV28; 11 positions match TRBD1. V was clipped by 5 bases and J by 8 bases; unmatched bases: 5. The CDR3 sequence is 14 residues long. Germline CDR1 and CDR2: MDHEN and SYDVKM. The CDR3 bases are TGTGCCAGCAGTCCCGGACAGGGGGCTTACATTCAGTACTTC. The encoded protein is CASSPGQGAYIQYF.

This clone has a single count. This chain connects TRBV7-9 to TRBJ1-5; 7 bases are shared with TRBD1. The CDR3 contains 15 residues. V trimming: 5 bases; J trimming: 5 bases; junction bases outside the gene matches: 9. Germline CDR1 reads SEHNR; CDR2 reads FQNEAQ (reference sequence). The CDR3 region is CASSPEGTAYQPQHF. The CDR3 DNA reads TGTGCCAGCAGCCCAGAAGGGACAGCCTATCAGCCCCAGCATTTT.

The gene calls are TRBV10-3 and TRBJ1-2; D remains ambiguous. There are 13 residues in the CDR3. CDR1 and CDR2 (germline): ENHRY, SYGVKD. V lost 7 bases to trimming and J lost 1 base, with 10 bases between them. The CDR3 loop reads CAINGQLNYGYTF. In DNA, the CDR3 is TGTGCCATCAATGGGCAGCTTAACTATGGCTACACCTTC.